This TCR beta chain was identified during a study of T cells after yellow fever vaccination. Trimming removed 6 bases from V and 5 bases from J, with 19 bases in between. The CDR3 runs 16 residues. The study's findings and limits: Just a small share of clonotypes turned up in the CD4 compartment as well as the CD8 compartment.

MiXCR, run by TCRdb on the 5' RACE reads, gives a single entry per CDR3 protein. The table lists some 320,000 distinct CDR3 sequences, roughly a tenth of them singletons. Concerning this clonotype: Antigen specificity is unknown.

This TCR came from a man aged 18-30 years who received the YFV17D yellow fever vaccine. The sequences come from CD4+ T cells sorted from PBMCs, collected 45 days after the yellow fever booster vaccination. The rearrangement uses TRBV12-3 or TRBV12-4 and TRBJ2-2; D is possibly TRBD1 (7 bases). The CDR3 DNA is TGTGCCAGCAGCCGTCCTCGGGACAGCGGGACCGGGGAGCTGTTTTTT. It specifies CASSRPRDSGTGELFF.